The 8 T cell receptor beta chains in this list originate from one sample, sequenced in a study of cytomegalovirus exposure and HLA in healthy donors. PCR was performed using 60 Vbeta and 13 Jbeta primers. The repertoire was sequenced with immunoSEQ multiplex PCR; TCRdb's copy has only in-frame clones and lacks some. The sample includes 100,000 to 150,000 clones, approximately 84% of them seen just once. The specimen was PBMCs. The origin of the receptors is a boy aged 2-15 years in good health and CMV-seronegative.

The chain is built from TRBV5-6 and TRBJ1-1; the D is unclear. Germline assignment: CDR1 SGHDT and CDR2 YYEEEE. V was cut by 10 bases and J by 1 base, with 14 bases left in between. The CDR3 totals 13 residues. The CDR3 nucleotides are TGTGCCGAAGGCCGCGCAGGGAACACTGAAGCTTTCTTT. It specifies CAEGRAGNTEAFF.

The V call is TRBV5-1, the J call TRBJ1-4; 7 nucleotides align to TRBD1. V shed 3 bases, J shed 5 bases, and the junction held 4 bases outside the gene matches. Germline values: CDR1 SGHRS, CDR2 YFSETQ. The CDR3 consists of 14 residues. The CDR3 coding sequence is TGCGCCAGCAGCTCCGGGACAGCAAATGAAAAACTGTTTTTT. Its translation is CASSSGTANEKLFF.

This clone was counted a single time. The CDR3 DNA reads TGTGCCAGCTCACTACTATCGACAGGCCCCGGCACCGGGGAGCTGTTTTTT. This translates into CASSLLSTGPGTGELFF. The chain carries TRBV18 and TRBJ2-2, with a possible D match to TRBD1 (6 bases). Germline V gene sequence: CDR1 KGHSH, CDR2 LQKENI. Trimming shortened V by 4 bases and J by 4 bases, and 19 bases separated the two germline ends. The CDR3 has 17 residues.

J is TRBJ2-3 and V is TRBV5-1; TRBD1 matches at 9 bases. The ends lost 0 bases at V and 6 bases at J; junction bases unmatched: 2. Per the germline V gene, CDR1 is SGHRS and CDR2 is YFSETQ. This CDR3 is built from 14 residues. The CDR3 spells CASSLGDRADTQYF. DNA of the CDR3: TGCGCCAGCAGCTTGGGGGACAGGGCCGATACGCAGTATTTT. Variable domain in full (rest from reference TRBV5-1 and TRBJ2-3): KAGVTQTPRYLIKTRGQQVTLSCSPISGHRSVSWYQQTPGQGLQFLFEYFSETQRNKGNFPGRFSGRQFSNSRSEMNVSTLELGDSALYLCASSLGDRADTQYFGPGTRLTVL.

This rearrangement joins TRBV6-4 to TRBJ1-1; 9 nucleotides match TRBD1. J was trimmed by 4 bases and V by 5 bases; bases with no gene match: 8. Germline loops: CDR1 MRHNA, CDR2 SNTAGT. The CDR3 is 15 amino acids. The CDR3: CASSPDRGGSTEAFF. CDR3 in DNA: TGTGCCAGCAGTCCCGACAGGGGGGGTAGCACTGAAGCTTTCTTT.

The chain links TRBV27 to TRBJ2-7; D perhaps matches TRBD1 (6 bases). This CDR3 is built from 15 residues. Trimming shortened V by 5 bases and J by 2 bases, and 16 bases separated the two germline ends. Germline V lookup: CDR1 MNHEY, CDR2 SMNVEV (reference sequence). The CDR3 loop reads CASSPTGPGTYEQYF. DNA of the CDR3: TGTGCCAGCAGTCCGACAGGCCCCGGCACCTACGAGCAGTACTTC.

V usage is TRBV2 and J usage is TRBJ2-7, with 8 bases lining up with TRBD2. V trimming: 3 bases; J trimming: 2 bases; junction bases outside the gene matches: 6. Per germline, CDR1 SNHLY and CDR2 FYNNEI. This CDR3 spans 15 amino acids. The CDR3 nucleotides are TGTGCCAGCAGTGACGGGATAGCGGGGACCTACGAGCAGTACGTC. Translated: CASSDGIAGTYEQYV.

V is TRBV7-3 and J is TRBJ1-1, with D perhaps matching TRBD1 (5 bases). The V end lost 4 bases, the J end lost 5 bases, and 14 bases lay between the germline ends. The length of the CDR3 is 14 residues. Germline CDR1 reads SGHTA; CDR2 reads FQGTGA. The CDR3 is CASSSEGMRTEAFF. The CDR3 bases are TGTGCCAGCAGCTCGGAGGGGATGCGGACTGAAGCTTTCTTT.